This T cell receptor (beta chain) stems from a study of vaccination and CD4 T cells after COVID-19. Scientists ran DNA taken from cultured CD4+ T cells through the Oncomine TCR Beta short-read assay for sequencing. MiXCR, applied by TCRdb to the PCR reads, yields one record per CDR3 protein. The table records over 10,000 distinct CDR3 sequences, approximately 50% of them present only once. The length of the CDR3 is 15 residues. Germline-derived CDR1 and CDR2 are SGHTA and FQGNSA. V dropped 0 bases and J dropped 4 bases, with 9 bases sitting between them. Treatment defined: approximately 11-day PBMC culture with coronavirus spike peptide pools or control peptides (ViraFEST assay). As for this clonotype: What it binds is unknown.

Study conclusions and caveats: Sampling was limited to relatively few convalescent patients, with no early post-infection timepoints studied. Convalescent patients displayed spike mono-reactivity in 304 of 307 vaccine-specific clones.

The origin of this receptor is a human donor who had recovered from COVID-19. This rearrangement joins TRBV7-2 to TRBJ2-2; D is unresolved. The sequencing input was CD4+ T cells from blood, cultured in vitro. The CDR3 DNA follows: TGTGCCAGCAGCTTAGCGCGGCGGTTCACCGGGGAGCTGTTTTTT. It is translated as CASSLARRFTGELFF. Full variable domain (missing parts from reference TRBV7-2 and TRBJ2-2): GAGVSQSPSNKVTEKGKDVELRCDPISGHTALYWYRQSLGQGLEFLIYFQGNSAPDKSGLPSDRFSAERTGGSVSTLTIQRTQQEDSAVYLCASSLARRFTGELFFGEGSRLTVL.